This T cell receptor (beta chain) was identified in a study of T cell responses to AZD1222 COVID-19 vaccine. Profiled with immunoSEQ multiplex PCR; TCRdb holds only in-frame clones, not every one. The table shows approximately 200,000 clones, with approximately 91% occurring only once. Comments on this clone: Its antigen is unknown. The same CDR3 can be traced to other DNA sequences in this sample.

Timing groups of about 4 and about 12 weeks for second doses were pooled. Study-wide findings and caveats: Donors skewed white British and female; clonal diversity was possibly underestimated. It was only after the peak T cell response that any repertoires were sampled. Targets within unmutated variant regions were reportedly found for nearly half of spike-specific TCRs.

CDR3 length equals 15 residues. CDR1 is MNHEY and CDR2 is SVGAGI in the germline V gene. Trimming took 6 bases from V and 2 from J; bases not matched to a gene: 3. Sequencing used peripheral blood, obtained 28 days after the second AZD1222 dose. This TCR came from an adult who received the AZD1222 COVID-19 vaccine. This chain links TRBV6-5 with TRBJ2-1, with 11 bases matching TRBD2. The CDR3 DNA follows: TGTGCCAGCAGCAGACTAGCGGGGACCTACAATGAGCAGTTCTTC. Protein product: CASSRLAGTYNEQFF.